The 20 T cell receptor beta chains listed next were all sequenced from one sample in a study of blood T cell repertoires in COVID-19. Only in-frame clones appear in the TCRdb table, and some are missing; sequencing was by immunoSEQ multiplex PCR. Counted here are approximately 100,000 clones, 70% to 90% occurring once; the ten biggest clones make up 5.5% to 6.5%. Source material: peripheral blood. The receptors come from a woman aged 55-75 years with acute or convalescent COVID-19.

There are a few counts of this clone. This chain's CDR3 is CASRTGGTTEAFF. The CDR3 DNA sequence: TGTGCCAGCAGGACAGGGGGGACAACTGAAGCTTTCTTT. This chain uses TRBV2 with TRBJ1-1, with TRBD1 matching 9 bases. The ends lost 6 bases at V and 5 bases at J; junction bases unmatched: 4. Germline assignment: CDR1 SNHLY and CDR2 FYNNEI. The CDR3 length is 13 residues. Filled out from reference TRBV2 and TRBJ1-1, the complete variable domain reads EPEVTQTPSHQVTQMGQEVILRCVPISNHLYFYWYRQILGQKVEFLVSFYNNEISEKSEIFDDQFSVERPDGSNFTLKIRSTKLEDSAMYFCASRTGGTTEAFFGQGTRLTVV.

J is TRBJ2-1 and V is TRBV2, with D hard to call. Germline-derived CDR1 and CDR2 are SNHLY and FYNNEI. The CDR3 sequence is 13 residues long. V lost 6 bases and J lost 7, with 13 bases in between. The CDR3 spells CASRRALLNEQFF. DNA of the CDR3: TGTGCCAGCAGAAGAGCCCTACTAAATGAGCAGTTCTTC. Full variable domain (missing parts from reference TRBV2 and TRBJ2-1): EPEVTQTPSHQVTQMGQEVILRCVPISNHLYFYWYRQILGQKVEFLVSFYNNEISEKSEIFDDQFSVERPDGSNFTLKIRSTKLEDSAMYFCASRRALLNEQFFGPGTRLTVL.

The sample holds one count of this clone. The V call is TRBV3-1 (or the pseudogene TRBV3-2), the J call TRBJ1-5; no definite D call. The germline V gene has CDR1 LGHDT and CDR2 YNNKEL (reference sequence). The CDR3 loop spans 15 amino acids. Between the trimmed V and J ends, which lost 0 bases and 1 base, there was a span of 7 bases. The CDR3: CASSQDPRSNQPQHF. Here the CDR3 DNA reads TGTGCCAGCAGCCAAGATCCACGGAGCAATCAGCCCCAGCATTTT.

The rearrangement uses TRBV3-1 (or the pseudogene TRBV3-2) and TRBJ1-5; no firm D call. The CDR3 has 15 residues. The germline V and J ends were trimmed by 3 bases and 0 bases, with 9 bases remaining between them. Per the germline V gene, CDR1 is LGHDT and CDR2 is YNNKEL (reference sequence). DNA of the CDR3: TGTGCCAGCAGCCACGGCAGGAATAGCAATCAGCCCCAGCATTTT. It encodes CASSHGRNSNQPQHF.

In DNA form, the CDR3 reads TGTGCCAGCAGTTTTGTACAGGGGACTTCACCCCTCCACTTT. This sequence encodes CASSFVQGTSPLHF. This chain links TRBV27 with TRBJ1-6; 7 bases line up with TRBD1. Germline lookup yields CDR1 MNHEY and CDR2 SMNVEV (reference sequence). The CDR3 totals 14 residues. Unmatched junction bases numbered 5, after V lost 3 bases and J lost 9 bases.

In this sample, this clone turned up once. The chain couples TRBV2 to TRBJ1-1; 7 nucleotides line up with TRBD1. The trim removed 6 bases at V and 0 bases at J, leaving 7 bases unmatched. CDR1 and CDR2 (germline): SNHLY, FYNNEI. This CDR3 is built from 15 residues. CDR3 sequence reads: CASRPLGQMNTEAFF. The CDR3 DNA reads as TGTGCCAGCAGGCCGTTGGGACAGATGAACACTGAAGCTTTCTTT.

The chain recombines TRBV19 with TRBJ2-3, with D perhaps TRBD2 (8 bases). There are 16 residues in the CDR3. The V gene lost 5 bases and the J gene lost 4 bases, with 19 bases spanning the gap. Germline V gene lookup returns CDR1 LNHDA and CDR2 SQIVND (reference sequence). CDR3 DNA: TGTGCCAGTAGTCTGAGGGGGCTAGCGGGCCCAGATACGCAGTATTTT. This encodes CASSLRGLAGPDTQYF.

This clone was observed a few times. This sequence joins TRBV5-1 and TRBJ2-5; D might be TRBD2 (6 bases). Trimming left V 4 bases short and J 7 bases short, with 29 bases between. Germline CDR1 SGHRS, CDR2 YFSETQ. The CDR3 contains 18 residues. For the CDR3, the DNA is TGCGCCAGCAGCCCGAGGTTTGGGGGAGGCAGCTCGGGGGTGACCCAGTACTTC. Translation: CASSPRFGGGSSGVTQYF.

The chain combines TRBV5-1 with TRBJ2-1; TRBD2 matches 13 bases. V lost 0 bases to trimming and J lost 7 bases; unmatched junction nucleotides: 4. The CDR3 sequence is 16 residues long. Germline CDR1 is SGHRS and CDR2 is YFSETQ. The CDR3 region has the DNA TGCGCCAGCAGCTTGGAAACTAGCGGGAGGGATAATGAGCAGTTCTTC. It codes for CASSLETSGRDNEQFF.

The V call is TRBV5-1, the J call TRBJ2-1; TRBD2 agrees at 9 bases. This CDR3 spans 13 amino acids. Trimming took 4 bases from V and 7 from J; bases not matched to a gene: 3. CDR1 and CDR2 from the germline V gene are SGHRS and YFSETQ. The CDR3 is CASSSLAGNEQFF. The DNA of the CDR3 is TGCGCCAGCAGCAGCCTAGCGGGAAATGAGCAGTTCTTC. Full variable domain (missing parts from reference TRBV5-1 and TRBJ2-1): KAGVTQTPRYLIKTRGQQVTLSCSPISGHRSVSWYQQTPGQGLQFLFEYFSETQRNKGNFPGRFSGRQFSNSRSEMNVSTLELGDSALYLCASSSLAGNEQFFGPGTRLTVL.

This chain joins TRBV28 and TRBJ1-5; no clear D. Germline V gene data show CDR1 as MDHEN and CDR2 as SYDVKM. The ends were cut back, 2 bases at V and 6 bases at J, with 11 bases in the middle. The CDR3 spans 14 residues. The CDR3 nucleotides are TGTGCCAGCAGTTTAGGAGGGCCCGGTCAGCCCCAGCATTTT. This sequence encodes CASSLGGPGQPQHF.

The chain employs TRBV28 and TRBJ2-5; TRBD2 agrees at 9 bases. CDR3 size: 14 residues. After removal of 5 bases from V and 1 base from J, the junction contained 2 bases not matched to a gene. CDR1 is MDHEN and CDR2 is SYDVKM in the germline V gene. The CDR3 here is CASSPSGTQETQYF. The CDR3 coding sequence is TGTGCCAGCAGTCCTAGCGGGACCCAAGAGACCCAGTACTTC. The variable domain in full, completed from reference TRBV28 and TRBJ2-5, reads DVKVTQSSRYLVKRTGEKVFLECVQDMDHENMFWYRQDPGLGLRLIYFSYDVKMKEKGDIPEGYSVSREKKERFSLILESASTNQTSMYLCASSPSGTQETQYFGPGTRLLVL.

The chain employs TRBV5-1 and TRBJ1-3; 9 bases fit TRBD1. The CDR3 covers 14 residues. CDR1 and CDR2 from the germline V gene are SGHRS and YFSETQ. Trimming cost V 0 bases and J 8 bases; bases outside gene matches: 3. For the CDR3, the DNA is TGCGCCAGCAGCTTGGAACAGGGGGCGGACACCATATATTTT. Amino acid sequence: CASSLEQGADTIYF.

This clone was counted once. The chain carries TRBV5-1 and TRBJ1-3; D not resolved. CDR3 length: 15 residues. Between the trimmed V and J ends, which lost 4 bases and 0 bases, there was a span of 11 bases. Germline values: CDR1 SGHRS, CDR2 YFSETQ. In nucleotides, the CDR3 is TGCGCCAGCAGCCAGGATCCAATCTCTGGAAACACCATATATTTT. This sequence encodes CASSQDPISGNTIYF.

V usage is TRBV9 and J usage is TRBJ1-4, with D uncertain. Germline V gene sequence: CDR1 SGDLS, CDR2 YYNGEE. Trimming stripped 1 base from V and 8 bases from J, with 15 bases between. The CDR3 totals 15 residues. Here the CDR3 DNA reads TGTGCCAGCAGCGTACTCTCCCAGATTGGCGAAAAACTGTTTTTT. Its translation: CASSVLSQIGEKLFF.

The rearrangement uses TRBV10-1 and TRBJ1-1, with D possibly matching TRBD1 (6 bases). V was shortened by 4 bases and J by 5 bases, with 11 bases between the two germline ends. This CDR3 region has 13 residues. Germline V CDR1 and CDR2: WNHNN, SYGVQD (reference sequence). The CDR3 loop reads CASSASGATEAFF. The DNA of the CDR3 is TGCGCCAGCAGTGCTTCAGGGGCGACTGAAGCTTTCTTT.

The gene calls are TRBV5-4 and TRBJ1-1; unclear D gene. Trimming pared 0 bases from V and 3 bases from J, leaving 12 bases between. CDR1 and CDR2 (germline): SGHNT, YYREEE (reference sequence). The CDR3 is 15 amino acids. The CDR3 DNA reads TGTGCCAGCAGCTTGGTACGGGGTCCGGACACTGAAGCTTTCTTT. This encodes CASSLVRGPDTEAFF.

The chain employs TRBV9 and TRBJ2-1; 8 bases map to TRBD2. Germline V gene sequence: CDR1 SGDLS, CDR2 YYNGEE. V dropped 3 bases and J dropped 9; count of bases not matched to a gene: 11. The CDR3 spans 15 residues. The CDR3 region is CASSATSAAGVEQFF. DNA of the CDR3: TGTGCCAGCAGCGCGACTAGCGCGGCGGGTGTTGAGCAGTTCTTC.

V and J are TRBV6-6 and TRBJ2-7; D not certain. The CDR3 consists of 14 residues. Trimming removed 0 bases from V and 6 bases from J, with 12 bases in between. Germline V gene data show CDR1 as MNHNY and CDR2 as SVGAGI (reference sequence). CDR3 nucleotide sequence: TGTGCCAGCAGTTACTCTCTCACGTCGGGCGAGCAGTACGTC. Its protein product is CASSYSLTSGEQYV.

V usage is TRBV5-4 and J usage is TRBJ1-1, with 7 positions matching TRBD1. This CDR3 comprises 15 residues. V lost 1 base, J lost 1 base, and 4 bases stayed unmatched. Germline CDR1 and CDR2: SGHNT and YYREEE (reference sequence). The CDR3 sequence is CASSLSGQRNTEAFF. CDR3 bases: TGTGCCAGCAGCTTGTCGGGACAGAGGAACACTGAAGCTTTCTTT.